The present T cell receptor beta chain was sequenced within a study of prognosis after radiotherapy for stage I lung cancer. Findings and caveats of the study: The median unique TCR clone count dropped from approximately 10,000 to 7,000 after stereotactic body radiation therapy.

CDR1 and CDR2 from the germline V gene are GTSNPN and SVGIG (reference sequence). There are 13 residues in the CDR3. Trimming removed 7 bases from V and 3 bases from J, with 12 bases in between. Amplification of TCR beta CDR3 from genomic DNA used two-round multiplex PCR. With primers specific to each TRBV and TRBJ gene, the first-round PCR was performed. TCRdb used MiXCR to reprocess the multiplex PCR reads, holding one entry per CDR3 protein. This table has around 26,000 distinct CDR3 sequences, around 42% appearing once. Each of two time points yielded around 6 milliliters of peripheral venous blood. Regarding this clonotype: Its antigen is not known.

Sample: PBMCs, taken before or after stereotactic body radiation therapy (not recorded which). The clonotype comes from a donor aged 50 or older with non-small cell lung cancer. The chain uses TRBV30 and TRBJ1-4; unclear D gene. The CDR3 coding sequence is TGTGCCTCGAAACAGAGGGCTAATGAAAAACTGTTTTTT. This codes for CASKQRANEKLFF.